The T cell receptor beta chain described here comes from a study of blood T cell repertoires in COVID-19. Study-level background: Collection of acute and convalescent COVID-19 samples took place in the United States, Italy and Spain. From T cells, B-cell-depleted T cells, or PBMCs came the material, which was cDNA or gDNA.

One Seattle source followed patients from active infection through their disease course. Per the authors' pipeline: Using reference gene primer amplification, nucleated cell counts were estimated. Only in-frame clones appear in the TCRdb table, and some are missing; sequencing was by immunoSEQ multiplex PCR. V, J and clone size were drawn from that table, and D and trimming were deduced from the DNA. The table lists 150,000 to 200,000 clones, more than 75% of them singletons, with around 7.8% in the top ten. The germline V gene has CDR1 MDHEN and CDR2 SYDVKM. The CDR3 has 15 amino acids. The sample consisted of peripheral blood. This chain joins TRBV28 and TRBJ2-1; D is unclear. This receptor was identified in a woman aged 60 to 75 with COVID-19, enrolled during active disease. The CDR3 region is CASSPGDLKVGEQFF. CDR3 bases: TGTGCTTCCTCACCGGGTGACTTAAAGGTTGGTGAGCAGTTCTTC.